These 29 T cell receptor beta chains were sequenced from one sample in a study of T cell repertoires in ileal Crohn's disease. The data were produced by immunoSEQ multiplex PCR, yet TCRdb's version contains in-frame clones alone and is incomplete. The data show about 6,600 clones, roughly 70% seen once. Sequenced: ileal tissue. These receptors all stem from an adult with Crohn's disease.

The V call is TRBV9, the J call TRBJ2-3; D may be TRBD2 (6 bases). With 4 bases removed from V and 4 bases from J, the gap between germline ends came to 10 bases. The CDR3 sequence is 13 residues long. In germline, CDR1 is SGDLS, CDR2 YYNGEE. This chain's CDR3 is CASSIPGADTQYF. In DNA form, the CDR3 reads TGTGCCAGCAGCATCCCGGGAGCAGATACGCAGTATTTT. The full variable domain, rest sourced from reference TRBV9 and TRBJ2-3, is DSGVTQTPKHLITATGQRVTLRCSPRSGDLSVYWYQQSLDQGLQFLIQYYNGEERAKGNILERFSAQQFPDLHSELNLSSLELGDSALYFCASSIPGADTQYFGPGTRLTVL.

The chain is built from TRBV6-5 and TRBJ1-2; TRBD1 agrees at 7 bases. Germline V gives CDR1 MNHEY, CDR2 SVGAGI. The V gene end was trimmed by 6 bases and the J gene end by 2 bases; junction bases not matched to a gene: 6. The CDR3 spans 14 residues. CDR3 nucleotides: TGTGCCAGCAGCCGGGACAGCCTAAACTATGGCTACACCTTC. It is translated as CASSRDSLNYGYTF.

The rearrangement uses TRBV6-1 and TRBJ1-3; 7 bases agree with TRBD1. The ends lost 3 bases at V and 0 bases at J; junction bases unmatched: 5. The CDR3 sequence is 16 residues long. Germline V gene sequence: CDR1 MNHNS, CDR2 SASEGT. The CDR3 DNA follows: TGTGCCAGCAGTGACAGGGGGATAAGCTCTGGAAACACCATATATTTT. Protein: CASSDRGISSGNTIYF.

This clone was counted only a few times. V and J are TRBV29-1 and TRBJ2-7; D unresolved. Germline V gene lookup returns CDR1 SQVTM and CDR2 ANQGSEA. The CDR3 covers 12 residues. Trimming took off 8 bases at V and 1 base at J, with 12 bases between the two ends. CDR3 sequence (DNA): TGCAGCACCAGACAAGGTTCCTACGAGCAGTACTTC. It is translated as CSTRQGSYEQYF.

The chain joins TRBV18 to TRBJ2-4; TRBD2 might be the D (6 bases). This CDR3 region has 17 residues. The germline gives CDR1 KGHSH, CDR2 LQKENI. V lost 0 bases and J 3 bases, leaving 15 bases between the germline ends. The CDR3 spells CASSPPNSGAGKNIQYF. The CDR3 bases are TGTGCCAGCTCACCACCCAATTCGGGAGCGGGCAAAAACATTCAGTACTTC.

The chain has TRBV12-2 and TRBJ2-3; the table's TRBD2 call for D was not verified on the DNA. TRBV12-2 is deemed a pseudogene. This CDR3 comprises 17 residues. The CDR3 region has the DNA TGTGCAAGTCGCTTAGCGGGAGGCCCCTCTAGCACAGATACGCAGTATTTT. Translating it yields CASRLAGGPSSTDTQYF.

V gene TRBV7-8 combines with J gene TRBJ2-3, with 12 positions matching TRBD2. Germline-derived CDR1 and CDR2 are SGHVS and FQNEAQ. The CDR3 contains 15 residues. Germline trimming cut 5 bases from V and 4 bases from J; bases unmatched to any gene: 4. The CDR3 DNA reads TGTGCCAGCAGCCTGACTAGCGGGGGAGCAGATACGCAGTATTTT. Amino acids: CASSLTSGGADTQYF.

The chain employs TRBV6-1 and TRBJ1-2, with a weak D call TRBD1 (5 bases). Germline loops: CDR1 MNHNS, CDR2 SASEGT. CDR3 length: 14 residues. Deletions cut 0 bases from V and 5 bases from J, with 10 bases between. CDR3 region: CASSEARQGYGYTF. For the CDR3, the DNA is TGTGCCAGCAGTGAAGCGCGGCAGGGTTATGGCTACACCTTC.

V and J are TRBV30 and TRBJ1-4; D unclear. The length of the CDR3 is 17 residues. V dropped 0 bases and J dropped 0 bases, with 14 bases sitting between them. Germline CDR1 and CDR2: GTSNPN and SVGIG (reference sequence). The DNA of the CDR3 is TGTGCCTGGAGTGTAATCGGCAGGATTTCAACTAATGAAAAACTGTTTTTT. It translates to CAWSVIGRISTNEKLFF.

The J gene is TRBJ2-3, the V gene TRBV6-1, with D hard to call. The germline V gene has CDR1 MNHNS and CDR2 SASEGT. V gave up 5 bases and J gave up 2 bases, with 8 bases separating them. CDR3 size: 13 residues. The CDR3 DNA is TGTGCCAGCAGTACCACCTACACAGATACGCAGTATTTT. This codes for CASSTTYTDTQYF.

The V gene is TRBV19, the J gene TRBJ2-3, with D possibly being TRBD2 (5 bases). Per germline, CDR1 LNHDA and CDR2 SQIVND (reference sequence). This CDR3 comprises 14 residues. V was clipped by 8 bases and J by 0 bases, with 12 bases between them. CDR3 protein: CASAPRASTDTQYF. CDR3 bases: TGTGCCAGTGCCCCGCGGGCTAGCACAGATACGCAGTATTTT.

This chain uses TRBV11-3 with TRBJ1-2; D unclear. Trimming left V 5 bases short and J 13 bases short, with 20 bases between. CDR3 length equals 13 residues. In germline, CDR1 is SGHNT, CDR2 YENEEA. The CDR3 is CASSPGGPLAITF. As DNA, the CDR3 is TGTGCCAGCAGCCCCGGAGGGCCCCTCGCCATCACCTTC.

This clone appeared a few times. This chain links TRBV4-3 with TRBJ2-7, with 10 positions matching TRBD2. CDR1 is LGHNA, CDR2 YSLEER, per germline. V lost 0 bases and J lost 7; bases outside the gene matches: 3. This CDR3 has 14 amino acids. CDR3 amino acids: CASSQDLAGGEQYF. CDR3 sequence (DNA): TGCGCCAGCAGCCAAGATTTAGCGGGAGGTGAGCAGTACTTC.

This clone is a singleton in its sample. The chain links TRBV4-1 to TRBJ1-5, with TRBD1 matching 7 bases. The V and J ends lost 5 bases and 0 bases, in that order; junction bases with no gene match: 13. Germline CDR1 and CDR2: MGHRA and YSYEKL. The CDR3 has 18 amino acids. This CDR3 is CASSLAGQQSNSNQPQHF. The CDR3 DNA reads as TGCGCCAGCAGCTTGGCGGGACAGCAATCCAATAGCAATCAGCCCCAGCATTTT.

This clone was recorded only once. The chain joins TRBV7-9 to TRBJ2-1, with 12 bases aligning to TRBD2. J gave up 4 bases and V 2 bases, and 6 bases lay outside the gene matches. The CDR3 runs to 17 residues. CDR1 and CDR2 from the germline V gene are SEHNR and FQNEAQ (reference sequence). The CDR3: CASSLWASGGGYNEQFF. CDR3 coding DNA: TGTGCCAGCAGCTTATGGGCTAGCGGGGGGGGGTACAATGAGCAGTTCTTC.

This rearrangement joins TRBV6-6 to TRBJ2-4; 11 bases fit TRBD2. Looked up from germline, CDR1 is MNHNY and CDR2 is SVGAGI (reference sequence). The CDR3 has 15 residues. J lost 14 bases, V lost 6 bases, and 15 bases had no gene match. The CDR3 nucleotides are TGTGCCAGCAGCGATACTAGCGGGAGTCTGACGAAGAAGTACTTC. It specifies CASSDTSGSLTKKYF.

This chain joins TRBV5-1 and TRBJ2-1, with 9 bases lining up with TRBD1. This CDR3 spans 14 amino acids. CDR1 SGHRS and CDR2 YFSETQ come from the germline V gene. The V gene end was trimmed by 4 bases and the J gene end by 4 bases; junction bases not matched to a gene: 3. This CDR3 is CASSPGQGYNEQFF. In nucleotides, the CDR3 is TGCGCCAGCAGCCCGGGACAGGGTTACAATGAGCAGTTCTTC.

The chain is built from TRBV18 and TRBJ2-7, with TRBD1 matching over 9 bases. CDR1 KGHSH and CDR2 LQKENI come from the germline V gene. This CDR3 comprises 15 residues. The V and J ends lost 3 bases and 3 bases, in that order; junction bases with no gene match: 6. The CDR3 sequence is CASSPRTGGGYEQYF. For the CDR3, the DNA is TGTGCCAGCTCACCCCGCACAGGGGGCGGCTACGAGCAGTACTTC.

This clone was counted a few times. This sequence joins TRBV5-1 and TRBJ1-5; the D is unclear. The CDR3 runs 13 residues. The germline CDR1 and CDR2 sequences are SGHRS and YFSETQ. V was pared by 0 bases and J by 6 bases, with 7 bases between. DNA for the CDR3: TGCGCCAGCAGCTTGGTGCCGGGTCAGCCCCAGCATTTT. As protein: CASSLVPGQPQHF.

CDR3 sequence (DNA): TGTGCCAGCAGTTACTCGGTTCGGGAAAACATTCAGTACTTC. Translating gives CASSYSVRENIQYF. The chain is built from TRBV6-6 and TRBJ2-4; D not resolved. The CDR3 is 14 amino acids. V gave up 0 bases and J gave up 5 bases, with 8 bases separating them. Germline lookup yields CDR1 MNHNY and CDR2 SVGAGI (reference sequence).

This clone was seen only once. The chain is built from TRBV6-1 and TRBJ1-5; a possible D gene is TRBD1 (5 bases). CDR1 is MNHNS, CDR2 SASEGT, per germline. Between the trimmed V and J ends, which lost 8 bases and 3 bases, there was a span of 17 bases. The CDR3 is 15 amino acids. The DNA of the CDR3 is TGTGCCAGCTTAGTACCCGGGACTGACAATCAGCCCCAGCATTTT. It specifies CASLVPGTDNQPQHF.

This clone was observed a handful of times. The chain employs TRBV7-9 and TRBJ2-3; 10 bases are shared with TRBD2. CDR1 and CDR2 from the germline V gene are SEHNR and FQNEAQ (reference sequence). The V and J ends lost 7 bases and 6 bases, in that order; junction bases with no gene match: 10. This CDR3 is 15 amino acids long. The CDR3 loop is CASTQRGGFSDTQYF. The DNA for the CDR3 is TGTGCCAGCACCCAGCGGGGGGGGTTTTCGGATACGCAGTATTTT.

The J gene is TRBJ1-1, the V gene TRBV14; possibly TRBD1 for D (5 bases). CDR1 SGHDN and CDR2 FVKESK come from the germline V gene. CDR3 size: 13 residues. Trimming left V 6 bases short and J 10 bases short, with 18 bases between. CDR3 in DNA: TGTGCCAGCAGTTACACGGGGGTTTCGGGAGCTTTCTTT. Protein: CASSYTGVSGAFF.

The V call is TRBV7-9, the J call TRBJ2-5; 10 bases line up with TRBD1. CDR3 size: 15 residues. Germline V gene data show CDR1 as SEHNR and CDR2 as FQNEAQ (reference sequence). V gave up 4 bases and J gave up 5 bases; unmatched junction bases: 7. The CDR3 protein is CASSYDRGRWETQYF. CDR3 in DNA: TGTGCCAGCAGCTACGACAGGGGGCGTTGGGAGACCCAGTACTTC.

The chain joins TRBV15 to TRBJ2-7; D possibly corresponds to TRBD2 (5 bases). CDR1 is LNHNV, CDR2 YYDKDF, per germline (reference sequence). V was clipped by 1 base and J by 6 bases, with 16 bases between them. This CDR3 region has 15 residues. CDR3 bases: TGTGCCACCAGCAGAGGGGGTGAGCTTGGAGGCGAGCAGTACTTC. Translating gives CATSRGGELGGEQYF.

The V gene is TRBV28, the J gene TRBJ1-1, with D maybe TRBD1 (5 bases). CDR3 length: 12 amino acids. The germline gives CDR1 MDHEN, CDR2 SYDVKM. V lost 2 bases, J lost 7 bases, and 8 bases lay in between. The CDR3 loop is CASSLGGNEAFF. Written as DNA, the CDR3 is TGTGCCAGCAGTTTAGGGGGGAATGAAGCTTTCTTT.

The chain carries TRBV5-1 and TRBJ2-5; D is undetermined. CDR3 length: 14 residues. The V end was cut by 6 bases, the J end by 5 bases, with 17 bases between. Germline-derived CDR1 and CDR2 are SGHRS and YFSETQ. This chain's CDR3 is CASTLSSTKETQYF. For the CDR3, the DNA is TGCGCCAGCACCCTATCGAGTACGAAGGAGACCCAGTACTTC. Drawing the rest from reference TRBV5-1 and TRBJ2-5, the complete variable domain is KAGVTQTPRYLIKTRGQQVTLSCSPISGHRSVSWYQQTPGQGLQFLFEYFSETQRNKGNFPGRFSGRQFSNSRSEMNVSTLELGDSALYLCASTLSSTKETQYFGPGTRLLVL.

V gene TRBV19 combines with J gene TRBJ1-2; the match to TRBD1 covers 8 bases. V lost 5 bases to trimming and J lost 5 bases; unmatched junction nucleotides: 13. There are 16 residues in the CDR3. Looked up from germline, CDR1 is LNHDA and CDR2 is SQIVND (reference sequence). The chain's CDR3 is CASSPAGQGLLYGYTF. The CDR3 coding sequence is TGTGCCAGTAGTCCCGCCGGACAGGGACTACTTTATGGCTACACCTTC.

This sequence joins TRBV27 and TRBJ2-1, with TRBD2 matching 14 bases. CDR1 and CDR2 from the germline V gene are MNHEY and SMNVEV (reference sequence). Trimming removed 6 bases from V and 4 bases from J; junction bases left unmatched: 5. This CDR3 contains 16 residues. DNA of the CDR3: TGTGCCAGCAGGGGACTAGCGGGAGTGGGGTACAATGAGCAGTTCTTC. The encoded protein is CASRGLAGVGYNEQFF.